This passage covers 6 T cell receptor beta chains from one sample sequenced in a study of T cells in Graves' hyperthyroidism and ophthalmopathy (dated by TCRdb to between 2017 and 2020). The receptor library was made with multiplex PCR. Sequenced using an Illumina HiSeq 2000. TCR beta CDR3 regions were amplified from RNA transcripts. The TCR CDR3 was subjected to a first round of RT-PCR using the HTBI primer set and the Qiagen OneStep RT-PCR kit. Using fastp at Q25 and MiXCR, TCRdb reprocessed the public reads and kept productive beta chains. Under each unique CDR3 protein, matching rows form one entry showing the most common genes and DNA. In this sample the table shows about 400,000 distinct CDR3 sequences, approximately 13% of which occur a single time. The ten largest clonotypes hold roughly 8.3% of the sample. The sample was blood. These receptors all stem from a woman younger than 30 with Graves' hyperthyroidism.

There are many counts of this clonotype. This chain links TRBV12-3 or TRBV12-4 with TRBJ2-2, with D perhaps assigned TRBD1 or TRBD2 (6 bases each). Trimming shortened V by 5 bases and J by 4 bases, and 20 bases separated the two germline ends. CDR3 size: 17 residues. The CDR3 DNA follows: TGTGCCAGCAGTCCGGGGGCGTACCAGGGAGGCACCGGGGAGCTGTTTTTT. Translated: CASSPGAYQGGTGELFF.

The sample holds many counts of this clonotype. The CDR3 sequence is CASSPPNRGRGDTQYF. CDR3 sequence (DNA): TGTGCCAGCTCACCACCGAACAGGGGGCGAGGAGATACGCAGTATTTT. The chain has TRBV18 and TRBJ2-3, with 9 bases identical to TRBD1. Germline V gives CDR1 KGHSH, CDR2 LQKENI. The CDR3 sequence is 16 residues long. V trimming: 0 bases; J trimming: 5 bases; junction bases outside the gene matches: 6.

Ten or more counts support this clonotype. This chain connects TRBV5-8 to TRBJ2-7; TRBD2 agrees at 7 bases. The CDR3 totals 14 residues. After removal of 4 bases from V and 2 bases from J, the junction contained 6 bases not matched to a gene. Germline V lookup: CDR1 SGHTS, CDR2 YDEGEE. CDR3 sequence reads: CASSQRDYTYEQYF. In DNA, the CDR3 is TGTGCCAGCAGCCAACGGGACTATACCTACGAGCAGTACTTC.

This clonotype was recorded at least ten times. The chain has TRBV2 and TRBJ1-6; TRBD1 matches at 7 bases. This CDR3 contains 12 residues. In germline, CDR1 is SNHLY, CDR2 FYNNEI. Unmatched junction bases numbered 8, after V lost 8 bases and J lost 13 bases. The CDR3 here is CASGQAIGPLHF. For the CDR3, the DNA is TGTGCCAGCGGACAGGCGATAGGGCCCCTCCACTTT.

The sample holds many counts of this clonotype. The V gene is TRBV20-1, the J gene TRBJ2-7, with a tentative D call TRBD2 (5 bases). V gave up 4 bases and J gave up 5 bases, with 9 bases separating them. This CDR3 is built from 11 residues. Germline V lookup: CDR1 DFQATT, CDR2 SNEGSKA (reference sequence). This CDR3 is CSANPGNEQYF. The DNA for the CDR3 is TGCAGTGCTAACCCGGGGAACGAGCAGTACTTC.

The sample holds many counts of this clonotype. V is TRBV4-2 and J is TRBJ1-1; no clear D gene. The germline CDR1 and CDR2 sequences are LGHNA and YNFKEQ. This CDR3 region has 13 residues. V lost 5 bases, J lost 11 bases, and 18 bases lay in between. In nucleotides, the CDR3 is TGTGCCAGCAGCGATTTGGCGGGAACTAAGGCTTTCTTT. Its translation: CASSDLAGTKAFF.